This TCR beta chain was recovered during a study of identical twins (dated by TCRdb to the mid-2010s). The study in broad terms: The study deep-sequenced TCR alpha and beta repertoires from monozygotic twins, unrelated adults of various ages and cord blood to test whether fetal clonotypes persist. To rule out contamination, the twin experiments were replicated at different times with different library preparation protocols.

Spanning cysteine to phenylalanine, the CDR3 consists of 13 amino acids. Only CDR3 DNA remains: 39 bases, in frame from the first base. V gives up 6 bases and J gives up 5 bases, and the segment between their germline ends measures 14 bases. The investigation overall reported the following: Excess twin sharing in beta out-of-frame sequences was weaker because fewer shared sequences lowered the signal-to-noise ratio. Because the same donors could not be followed over many years, the conclusions relied on cross-sectional statistical analysis. Compared with coincidental sharing between unrelated individuals, an excess of low generation-probability sequences was observed among out-of-frame TCR alpha sequences shared between twins. Invariant T cells such as MAIT and iNKT could partly confound zero-insertion analyses, although diverse VJ usage argued against such confounding for most clonotypes. In monozygotic twins, recombination models systematically underestimated out-of-frame TCR alpha sharing, but the models matched the sharing seen between unrelated individuals. Abundant cord blood beta clonotypes had fewer insertions, young adult naive repertoires showed a similar but weaker trend, and memory repertoires showed no such trend.

Libraries were made using 5' RACE. Sequencing took place on an Illumina HiSeq 2000. A universal primer binding site was added through template switching, and the final cDNA carried a unique molecular identifier so that TCR cDNA molecules could be counted accurately. First-strand cDNA for TCR alpha and beta chains was synthesized from specific primers in the conserved constant-segment region. To control for contamination, each cDNA library was double barcoded with a SMART-Mk sample barcode plus Illumina barcodes. TruSeq adapter sequences, together with Illumina sample barcodes, were added in two successive PCR steps. The TCR alpha and beta cDNA libraries were sequenced on the Illumina HiSeq platform using custom primers. Per the source publication's procedure: MiGEC was used to process raw reads and extract unique molecular identifiers, and MiXCR was used to find CDR3 positions. Recombination models were inferred per individual with the repgenHMM and IGoR tools using an EM algorithm. The tcR package in R was used for shared clonotype analysis, with sharing normalized by the product of cloneset sizes. To study raw recombination without the effects of thymic and clonal selection, out-of-frame nonproductive sequences were analyzed. TCRdb itself trimmed the public reads at Q25 with fastp, ran MiXCR and retained productive beta chains. Each record represents a unique CDR3 protein, reported with the most common genes and DNA among its rows. The V and J calls shown here were made by TCRdb, not taken from the authors' results. The sample includes about 470,000 distinct CDR3 sequences, with 24% observed a single time. About 2.7% of the sample rests with the top ten.

In regard to this clonotype: Its antigen is currently not known. Base qualities are not at hand, and no much larger clone is one base apart.

Only healthy Caucasian donors were included. The twin cohort consisted of three pairs of female monozygotic twins, all aged 18 to 29 years. Positive isolation kits from Invitrogen were used to isolate CD4+ and CD8+ T cell populations. This sample was shared with a second study, whose subject was T cells expressing NK-cell markers. The second source states: In sorted CD3+CD56+NKG2C+, CD3+CD56+NKG2C- and CD3+CD56-NKG2C+ T-cell subsets from 8 or 9 donors, TCR beta-chain repertoires were profiled. Of the eight sequenced donors, seven were found to be HCMV-seropositive and one was found to be HCMV-seronegative. To restrict sorting to alphabetaTCR-expressing T cells, an anti-gammadeltaTCR antibody was added in several experiments. In several donors, the dominant CD3+CD56+NKG2C+ clonotypes were among the top 10 CD8+ clonotypes and accounted for about 1.0-7.5% of CD8+ T cells. Those dominant clonotypes were again the most abundant among CD3+CD56-NKG2C+ cells in a handful of donors, at about 28.3-60.1%. It remained unclear whether the expanded NKG2C-expressing T cell clones were specific for HCMV antigens. All eight donors whose samples were sequenced were randomly selected healthy volunteers, three of them men and five women. HCMV-specific IgG was detected in serum with a commercial ELISA kit to determine HCMV serostatus. MIGEC was used to demultiplex reads and group the reads by UMI, and MiTCR was used to assemble and quantify clonotypes. To remove erroneous sequences, TCR cDNA sequences were retained only when supported by two or more reads. The tcR package was used for downstream repertoire analysis, with clonotypes matched between fractions based on CDR3 nucleotide sequence plus V segment. VDJmatch was used to annotate antigen specificity against VDJdb, with one amino acid substitution in CDR3 allowed.

The sequence joins TRBV12-3 or TRBV12-4 to TRBJ2-7, with the D gene too uncertain to name. Input material: CD4+ T cells sorted from blood. The clonotype was recovered from a woman in her late teens or twenties in good health. The CDR3 has the sequence CASSLPGRNEQYF. The nucleotides are TGTGCCAGCAGCCTGCCAGGAAGGAACGAGCAGTACTTC.